This record covers a single T cell receptor (beta chain). The antigen this receptor binds is unknown. No base quality values were provided; no much bigger clone lies one nucleotide off. This entry comes from a study of blood T cell repertoires in COVID-19 (dated by TCRdb to the early 2020s). Regarding the complete study: Samples covering the acute and convalescent phases of COVID-19 were provided by collaborators in the United States, Italy and Spain. The repertoires were released in a freely available public database meant as a resource for research on the immune response to SARS-CoV-2. Deeply sampled blood TCRbeta repertoires from subjects exposed to, actively infected with, or recovered from COVID-19 were included in the dataset. Samples were obtained from the ongoing ImmuneRACE study (first 160 participants) and from some 1,300 subjects provided by 6 global collaborators. A de-identified subject ID, COVID-19 status, age in years and sex were almost always included in the sample metadata. Where available, HLA class I and class II types were obtained from metadata supplied by the sample provider rather than from assay-based typing. The prospective study material was composed of cDNA or gDNA derived from T cells, B-cell-depleted T cells, or PBMCs.

CDR1 and CDR2 are drawn from the germline V gene (reference sequence): LNHNV, YYDKDF. The CDR3 goes from the cysteine to the phenylalanine over 17 residues. The kept DNA is CDR3 alone, 51 bases in frame from the first base. Clipping removes 1 base from V and 3 bases from J, with 3 as the unmatched junction base count. The collaborating institutions used their own protocols to collect whole blood in K2EDTA tubes. Collaborator samples were shipped for TCRbeta analysis as frozen whole blood, isolated PBMCs, or DNA extracted from either sample type. Results the study describes overall, beyond this receptor: How much clinical and demographic metadata was included differed by source and by participant, and the metadata was provided uncurated.

TCRbeta CDR3 regions were amplified from genomic DNA using the immunoSEQ Assay, a bias-controlled multiplex PCR. Processing in the source paper ran as follows. Within the assay, amplification of reference gene primers was used to estimate how many nucleated cells each sample contained. To quantify the absolute abundance of each unique TCRbeta CDR3 rearrangement, sequence reads were collapsed and filtered. For each sample, productive Simpson clonality was calculated as the square root of Simpson's diversity index across productive rearrangements. TCRdb provides this immuneACCESS table in a form limited to in-frame rearrangements. Some clones are lacking; in checked studies, under half of them reflect an unresolved V gene, and why the rest are absent is not known. D and trimming come from the DNA, and the V and J calls and clone size come from that table. This sample has tens of thousands of clones in its table, and 60% to 85% of those were observed once. The ten largest clones add up to about 50% of the sample.

The sample taken for sequencing was peripheral blood. The origin of this receptor is a woman older than 75 with acute or convalescent COVID-19. The receptor chain draws on TRBV15 and TRBJ2-6; TRBD1 matches 10 bases in the middle. The bases read TGTGCCACCAGCAGAGGACAGGGGGCGTTTGGGGCCAACGTCCTGACTTTC. The resulting protein is CATSRGQGAFGANVLTF.